The rows below give T cell receptor beta chains drawn from one sample of a study of CD8+ T cells in alopecia areata. Produced via immunoSEQ multiplex PCR; TCRdb's table is partial and in-frame only. Counted here are about 120,000 clones, 53% occurring once; the ten biggest clones make up about 0.5%. The starting material was CD4+ T cells sorted from blood, obtained at week 4, from a patient treated with tofacitinib. Receptor source: a human donor with alopecia areata. Both conserved end residues are part of each CDR3. Fields, in order: D gene, clone size, J gene, V gene, CDR3 protein, CDR3 DNA. A D gene is named only where the DNA matches it firmly. Only some rows state a clone size, as once, few, many or a class for expanded clones.

d_gene: TRBD1; abundance: .; j_gene: TRBJ2-7; v_gene: TRBV10-3; CDR3aa: CAISDPTSGQGYEQYF; CDR3nt: TGTGCCATCAGTGATCCGACTTCAGGACAGGGCTACGAGCAGTACTTC
d_gene: .; abundance: .; j_gene: TRBJ1-5; v_gene: TRBV2; CDR3aa: CASSASANQPQHF; CDR3nt: TGTGCCAGCAGTGCTTCCGCTAATCAGCCCCAGCATTTT
d_gene: .; abundance: .; j_gene: TRBJ1-1; v_gene: TRBV9; CDR3aa: CASSVGLGATEAFF; CDR3nt: TGTGCCAGCAGCGTAGGTCTGGGCGCCACTGAAGCTTTCTTT
d_gene: TRBD1; abundance: .; j_gene: TRBJ1-2; v_gene: TRBV4-1; CDR3aa: CASSQDRQGATGYTF; CDR3nt: TGCGCCAGCAGCCAAGATCGGCAGGGGGCCACTGGCTACACCTTC
d_gene: .; abundance: .; j_gene: TRBJ1-1; v_gene: TRBV7-9; CDR3aa: CASSRQDYTEAFF; CDR3nt: TGTGCCAGCAGTCGACAGGATTACACTGAAGCTTTCTTT
d_gene: TRBD2; abundance: .; j_gene: TRBJ2-7; v_gene: TRBV30; CDR3aa: CAWSRAGEGPYF; CDR3nt: TGTGCCTGGAGTCGAGCGGGGGAAGGTCCGTACTTC
d_gene: .; abundance: .; j_gene: TRBJ2-1; v_gene: TRBV30; CDR3aa: CAGTLGLSEQFF; CDR3nt: TGTGCCGGGACTCTAGGGTTATCTGAGCAGTTCTTC
d_gene: TRBD2; abundance: .; j_gene: TRBJ2-2; v_gene: TRBV30; CDR3aa: CAWARLAGAGELFF; CDR3nt: TGTGCCTGGGCCCGACTAGCGGGAGCCGGGGAGCTGTTTTTT
d_gene: .; abundance: few; j_gene: TRBJ1-1; v_gene: TRBV11-2; CDR3aa: CASSSRRNTEAFF; CDR3nt: TGTGCCAGCAGCTCAAGGAGGAACACTGAAGCTTTCTTT
d_gene: .; abundance: medium-sized; j_gene: TRBJ2-3; v_gene: TRBV18; CDR3aa: CASSPGSAADTQYF; CDR3nt: TGTGCCAGCTCACCAGGGTCAGCCGCAGATACGCAGTATTTT
d_gene: TRBD2; abundance: .; j_gene: TRBJ2-3; v_gene: TRBV6-6; CDR3aa: CASSLRGGGTDTQYF; CDR3nt: TGTGCCAGCAGTTTACGCGGGGGGGGCACAGATACGCAGTATTTT
d_gene: .; abundance: .; j_gene: TRBJ1-2; v_gene: TRBV29-1; CDR3aa: CSVVGNNYGYTF; CDR3nt: TGCAGCGTTGTAGGGAATAACTATGGCTACACCTTC
d_gene: .; abundance: .; j_gene: TRBJ1-2; v_gene: TRBV6-1; CDR3aa: CASTRTGNYGYTF; CDR3nt: TGTGCCAGCACCAGGACGGGGAACTATGGCTACACCTTC
d_gene: .; abundance: few; j_gene: TRBJ2-2; v_gene: TRBV30; CDR3aa: CAWREGNGNTGELFF; CDR3nt: TGTGCCTGGAGGGAGGGGAACGGGAACACCGGGGAGCTGTTTTTT
d_gene: .; abundance: .; j_gene: TRBJ2-6; v_gene: TRBV5-1; CDR3aa: CASSLEGYSSGANVLTF; CDR3nt: TGCGCCAGCAGCTTGGAAGGGTATTCCTCTGGGGCCAACGTCCTGACTTTC
d_gene: .; abundance: few; j_gene: TRBJ2-2; v_gene: TRBV29-1; CDR3aa: CSGQGPTNTGELFF; CDR3nt: TGCAGCGGTCAGGGGCCTACAAACACCGGGGAGCTGTTTTTT
d_gene: .; abundance: .; j_gene: TRBJ2-3; v_gene: TRBV29-1; CDR3aa: CSYHWGDTQYF; CDR3nt: TGCAGTTACCATTGGGGAGATACGCAGTATTTT
d_gene: .; abundance: once; j_gene: TRBJ1-1; v_gene: TRBV29-1; CDR3aa: CSGKDHTEAFF; CDR3nt: TGCAGCGGAAAAGACCACACTGAAGCTTTCTTT
d_gene: TRBD2; abundance: few; j_gene: TRBJ2-7; v_gene: TRBV7-2; CDR3aa: CASSYGGRAEEQYF; CDR3nt: TGTGCCAGCAGCTACGGCGGGAGGGCCGAAGAGCAGTACTTC
d_gene: TRBD1; abundance: once; j_gene: TRBJ1-2; v_gene: TRBV18; CDR3aa: CASSEIQGRHYGYTF; CDR3nt: TGTGCCAGCTCAGAAATACAGGGGCGGCACTATGGCTACACCTTC
d_gene: TRBD2; abundance: few; j_gene: TRBJ2-7; v_gene: TRBV29-1; CDR3aa: CSVGAGGPYEQYF; CDR3nt: TGCAGCGTTGGAGCGGGAGGGCCGTACGAGCAGTACTTC
d_gene: TRBD1; abundance: .; j_gene: TRBJ2-7; v_gene: TRBV25-1; CDR3aa: CASETTGSYEQYF; CDR3nt: TGTGCCAGCGAGACGACAGGGTCCTACGAGCAGTACTTC
d_gene: TRBD2; abundance: .; j_gene: TRBJ2-5; v_gene: TRBV5-8; CDR3aa: CASSSQGTSGSQETQYF; CDR3nt: TGTGCCAGCAGCTCGCAAGGGACTAGCGGCTCACAAGAGACCCAGTACTTC
d_gene: TRBD1; abundance: .; j_gene: TRBJ2-7; v_gene: TRBV29-1; CDR3aa: CSVAGQGGHEQYF; CDR3nt: TGCAGCGTTGCGGGACAGGGAGGCCACGAGCAGTACTTC
d_gene: TRBD1; abundance: medium-sized; j_gene: TRBJ2-2; v_gene: TRBV14; CDR3aa: CASGTTQGANTGELFF; CDR3nt: TGTGCCAGCGGGACCACTCAGGGGGCGAACACCGGGGAGCTGTTTTTT
d_gene: TRBD2; abundance: .; j_gene: TRBJ2-1; v_gene: TRBV15; CDR3aa: CATSSASGSLYEQFF; CDR3nt: TGTGCCACCAGCAGTGCTAGCGGGAGTCTCTATGAGCAGTTCTTC
d_gene: .; abundance: few; j_gene: TRBJ1-5; v_gene: TRBV6-5; CDR3aa: CASSYTTAKPQHF; CDR3nt: TGTGCCAGCAGTTACACGACAGCAAAGCCCCAGCATTTT
d_gene: .; abundance: .; j_gene: TRBJ1-4; v_gene: TRBV15; CDR3aa: CATSRGEGTGEKLFF; CDR3nt: TGTGCCACCAGCAGAGGTGAAGGGACCGGTGAAAAACTGTTTTTT
d_gene: .; abundance: .; j_gene: TRBJ2-1; v_gene: TRBV30; CDR3aa: CACGLLRDPPGQFF; CDR3nt: TGTGCCTGCGGCTTGCTTCGGGACCCCCCTGGGCAGTTCTTC
d_gene: .; abundance: once; j_gene: TRBJ2-1; v_gene: TRBV30; CDR3aa: CAWSVLSLKQFF; CDR3nt: TGTGCCTGGAGTGTTCTAAGCTTGAAGCAGTTCTTC
d_gene: .; abundance: .; j_gene: TRBJ2-7; v_gene: TRBV18; CDR3aa: CASSPRVGTYEQYF; CDR3nt: TGTGCCAGCTCCCCTCGGGTGGGGACCTACGAGCAGTACTTC
d_gene: TRBD1; abundance: .; j_gene: TRBJ2-3; v_gene: TRBV7-9; CDR3aa: CASSLGTGVADTQYF; CDR3nt: TGTGCCAGCAGCTTAGGTACAGGGGTGGCAGATACGCAGTATTTT
d_gene: .; abundance: few; j_gene: TRBJ2-3; v_gene: TRBV29-1; CDR3aa: CSVGTRTTDTQYF; CDR3nt: TGCAGCGTTGGGACTCGAACTACAGATACGCAGTATTTT
d_gene: .; abundance: .; j_gene: TRBJ1-2; v_gene: TRBV5-5; CDR3aa: CASSLQEAWGYTF; CDR3nt: TGTGCCAGCAGCTTGCAAGAGGCGTGGGGCTACACCTTC
d_gene: .; abundance: few; j_gene: TRBJ2-1; v_gene: TRBV29-1; CDR3aa: CSVSFLYNEQFF; CDR3nt: TGCAGCGTCTCCTTCCTGTACAATGAGCAGTTCTTC
d_gene: .; abundance: .; j_gene: TRBJ2-1; v_gene: TRBV29-1; CDR3aa: CSVERVYRGEQFF; CDR3nt: TGCAGCGTTGAAAGAGTCTATCGGGGTGAGCAGTTCTTC
d_gene: TRBD1; abundance: few; j_gene: TRBJ2-7; v_gene: TRBV4-1; CDR3aa: CASSQDGGQPYEQYF; CDR3nt: TGCGCCAGCAGCCAAGATGGGGGACAGCCCTACGAGCAGTACTTC
d_gene: .; abundance: few; j_gene: TRBJ1-5; v_gene: TRBV6-5; CDR3aa: CASMEAANQPQHF; CDR3nt: TGTGCCAGCATGGAGGCAGCTAATCAGCCCCAGCATTTT
d_gene: .; abundance: .; j_gene: TRBJ1-2; v_gene: TRBV29-1; CDR3aa: CSVEDLRDGYGYTF; CDR3nt: TGCAGCGTTGAAGATCTTCGGGACGGCTATGGCTACACCTTC
d_gene: .; abundance: few; j_gene: TRBJ1-5; v_gene: TRBV27; CDR3aa: CASRIEGGVNQPQHF; CDR3nt: TGTGCCAGCCGCATTGAGGGAGGTGTCAATCAGCCCCAGCATTTT
d_gene: .; abundance: .; j_gene: TRBJ1-5; v_gene: TRBV30; CDR3aa: CAWSGPVRNQPQHF; CDR3nt: TGTGCCTGGAGTGGTCCAGTTAGAAATCAGCCCCAGCATTTT
d_gene: .; abundance: few; j_gene: TRBJ1-2; v_gene: TRBV10-3; CDR3aa: CAISELTVAAYGYTF; CDR3nt: TGTGCCATCAGTGAGTTGACAGTGGCGGCCTATGGCTACACCTTC